Shown below are 2 T cell receptor beta chains from a single sample sequenced in a study of blood T cell repertoires in COVID-19 (dated by TCRdb to the early 2020s). Library method: the immunoSEQ multiplex PCR assay. TCRdb provides this immuneACCESS table in a form limited to in-frame rearrangements. Some clones are lacking; in checked studies, under half of them reflect an unresolved V gene, and why the rest are absent is not known. In this sample the table shows 300,000 to 350,000 clones, about nine tenths of which occur a single time. The ten largest clones represent approximately 1% of the sample. Source material: PBMCs or T cells enriched from blood (not recorded which). Receptors were obtained from a woman aged 30 to 39 who had been exposed to COVID-19.

The rearrangement joins TRBV18 to TRBJ1-1; 9 positions match TRBD1. V was clipped by 10 bases and J by 2 bases; unmatched bases: 5. Germline CDR1 KGHSH, CDR2 LQKENI. CDR3 length: 13 residues. CDR3 nucleotides: TGTGCCACCCTACAGGGGGCAAACACTGAAGCTTTCTTT. This gives the protein CATLQGANTEAFF.

The chain joins TRBV5-6 to TRBJ1-2; the D gene is possibly TRBD1 (5 bases). This CDR3 is built from 11 residues. Trimming shortened V by 4 bases and J by 5 bases, and 6 bases separated the two germline ends. The germline V gene has CDR1 SGHDT and CDR2 YYEEEE. CDR3 sequence reads: CASSRQYGYTF. The CDR3, as DNA: TGTGCCAGCAGCCGACAGTATGGCTACACCTTC.